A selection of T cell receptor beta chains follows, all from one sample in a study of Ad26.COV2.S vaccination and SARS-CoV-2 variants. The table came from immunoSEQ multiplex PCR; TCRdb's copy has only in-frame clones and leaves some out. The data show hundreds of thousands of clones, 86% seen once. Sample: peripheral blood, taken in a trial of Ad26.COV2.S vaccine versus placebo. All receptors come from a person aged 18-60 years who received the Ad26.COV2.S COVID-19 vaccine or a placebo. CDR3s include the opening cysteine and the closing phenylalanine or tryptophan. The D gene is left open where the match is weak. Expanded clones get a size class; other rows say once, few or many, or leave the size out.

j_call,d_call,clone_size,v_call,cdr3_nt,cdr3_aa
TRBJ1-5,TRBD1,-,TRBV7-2,TGTGCCAGCAGCCCACAGGGGGGCAATCAGCCCCAGCATTTT,CASSPQGGNQPQHF
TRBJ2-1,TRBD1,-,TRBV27,TGTGCCAGCAGCTTTCCCTCCGGGACAGGGAGAAATGAGCAGTTCTTC,CASSFPSGTGRNEQFF
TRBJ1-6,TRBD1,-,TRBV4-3,TGCGCCAGCAGCCAAGACGGGACAGCAAGGCATTCACCCCTCCACTTT,CASSQDGTARHSPLHF
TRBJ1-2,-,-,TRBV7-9,TGTGCCAGCAGCTCTGGGAGGGGCGGTGGCTACACCTTC,CASSSGRGGGYTF
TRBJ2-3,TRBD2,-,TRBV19,TGTGCCAGTAGTCCACTAGCGGGGGGGATCACAGATACGCAGTATTTT,CASSPLAGGITDTQYF
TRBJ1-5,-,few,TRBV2,TGTGCCAGCAGTGAGGGGGGTATCGGGGCTCAGCCCCAGCATTTT,CASSEGGIGAQPQHF
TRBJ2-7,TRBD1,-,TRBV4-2,TGTGCCAGCAGCCAAGATCCGGGACAGAACCCCTACGAGCAGTACTTC,CASSQDPGQNPYEQYF
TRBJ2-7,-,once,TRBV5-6,TGTGCCAGCAGCTTCCTGTCCTACGAGCAGTACTTC,CASSFLSYEQYF
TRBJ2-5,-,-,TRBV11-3,TGTGCCAGCAGCTTAGCGGGGATGGGAGAGACCCAGTACTTC,CASSLAGMGETQYF
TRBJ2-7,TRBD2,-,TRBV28,TGTGCCAGCAGTCCCGGGCTAGCGGGAGGGCCGAGAGAGCAGTACTTC,CASSPGLAGGPREQYF
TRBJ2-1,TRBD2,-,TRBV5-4,TGTGCCAGCAGCTTCGGCGGGACTAGCGGGAGCAATGAGCAGTTCTTC,CASSFGGTSGSNEQFF
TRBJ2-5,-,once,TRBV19,TGTGCCAGTAGTAGGGCAGGGATTGAAGAGACCCAGTACTTC,CASSRAGIEETQYF
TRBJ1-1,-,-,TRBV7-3,TGTGCCAGCAGCTTACCCGGGGGATACACTGAAGCTTTCTTT,CASSLPGGYTEAFF
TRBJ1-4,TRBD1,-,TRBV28,TGTGCCAGCAGGCCGGGACAGTCTAATGAAAAACTGTTTTTT,CASRPGQSNEKLFF
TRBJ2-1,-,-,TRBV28,TGTGCCAGCAGTTTAAATGAGCAGTTCTTC,CASSLNEQFF
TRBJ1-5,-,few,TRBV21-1,TGTGCCAGCAGCAAAAAAGGGGTCAATCAGCCCCAGCATTTT,CASSKKGVNQPQHF